These 22 T cell receptor beta chains share one sample of origin, sequenced in a study of T cells of healthy individuals (dated by TCRdb to the late 2010s). Library method: 5' RACE. The run used an Illumina MiSeq. Clones were called with MiXCR by TCRdb after fastp trimmed the public reads at Q25, and only in-frame beta chains were retained. When rows share a CDR3 protein, they turn into one entry using the most common DNA and genes. In all, the sample holds some 41,000 distinct CDR3 sequences, and about 4.2% of those were seen once. Of the sample, less than 9.5% is held by the ten largest clones. The receptors stem from a human donor in good health.

This clonotype has only a few counts. The chain is built from TRBV6-5 and TRBJ2-5, with TRBD1 matching over 10 bases. V gave up 0 bases and J gave up 5 bases; unmatched junction bases: 6. The CDR3 sequence is 16 residues long. Germline values: CDR1 MNHEY, CDR2 SVGAGI. For the CDR3, the DNA is TGTGCCAGCAGTTACTCGAGGACAGGGGGTTCGGAGACCCAGTACTTC. Protein product: CASSYSRTGGSETQYF.

This clonotype was seen many times. V usage is TRBV20-1 and J usage is TRBJ2-5, with D possibly being TRBD1 (6 bases). This CDR3 has 12 amino acids. Germline lookup yields CDR1 DFQATT and CDR2 SNEGSKA (reference sequence). The germline V and J ends were trimmed by 5 bases and 1 base, with 8 bases remaining between them. In nucleotides, the CDR3 is TGCAGTGCTTGGGGGCCCCAAGAGACCCAGTACTTC. Translated, it gives CSAWGPQETQYF.

Only a few counts were recorded for this clonotype. The V gene is TRBV9, the J gene TRBJ2-2; D is uncertain. With 0 bases removed from V and 3 bases from J, the gap between germline ends came to 6 bases. The CDR3 totals 14 residues. CDR1 SGDLS and CDR2 YYNGEE come from the germline V gene. Here the CDR3 reads CASSVVPDTGELFF. In DNA, the CDR3 is TGTGCCAGCAGCGTAGTACCAGACACCGGGGAGCTGTTTTTT.

This clonotype was recorded at least ten times. The DNA for the CDR3 is TGCGCCAGCAGCGCGAGTTTGAACACTGAAGCTTTCTTT. Its translation: CASSASLNTEAFF. The chain links TRBV5-1 to TRBJ1-1, with D hard to call. The CDR3 sequence is 13 residues long. Per germline, CDR1 SGHRS and CDR2 YFSETQ. V lost 4 bases and J 0 bases, leaving 7 bases between the germline ends.

Ten or more counts support this clonotype. This sequence joins TRBV4-1 and TRBJ2-3, with TRBD1 as a possible D gene (6 bases). Trimming shortened V by 5 bases and J by 4 bases, and 19 bases separated the two germline ends. This CDR3 region has 16 residues. Germline V gene data show CDR1 as MGHRA and CDR2 as YSYEKL. This CDR3 reads CASSNPPKKGADTQYF. The CDR3 DNA is TGCGCCAGCAGCAATCCGCCCAAGAAGGGGGCAGATACGCAGTATTTT.

This clonotype was recorded many times. The J gene is TRBJ2-4, the V gene TRBV20-1, with 7 positions matching TRBD2. Germline V gene lookup returns CDR1 DFQATT and CDR2 SNEGSKA (reference sequence). J gave up 3 bases and V 3 bases, and 14 bases lay outside the gene matches. The CDR3 runs 17 residues. The CDR3: CSARGRGGPGGKNIQYF. Written as DNA, the CDR3 is TGCAGTGCTAGGGGTAGGGGCGGTCCGGGGGGCAAAAACATTCAGTACTTC.

This clonotype occurred many times. The chain links TRBV27 to TRBJ1-1; 8 bases are a match to TRBD1. Per the germline V gene, CDR1 is MNHEY and CDR2 is SMNVEV (reference sequence). This CDR3 has 14 amino acids. The V segment lost 2 bases and the J segment 4 bases; nucleotides outside the gene matches: 3. The CDR3 spells CASSLTGGGTEAFF. CDR3 bases: TGTGCCAGCAGTTTAACAGGGGGTGGCACTGAAGCTTTCTTT.

This clonotype was picked up many times. The chain uses TRBV15 and TRBJ2-1; the match to TRBD2 covers 9 bases. Germline CDR1 is LNHNV and CDR2 is YYDKDF (reference sequence). CDR3 length equals 13 residues. V shed 8 bases, J shed 7 bases, and the junction held 6 bases outside the gene matches. The CDR3 spells CATAAGGRNEQFF. DNA of the CDR3: TGTGCCACCGCTGCGGGAGGGCGGAATGAGCAGTTCTTC.

There are many counts of this clonotype. The gene calls are TRBV6-1 and TRBJ1-1; D unclear. This CDR3 contains 16 residues. In germline, CDR1 is MNHNS, CDR2 SASEGT. Between the trimmed V and J ends, which lost 0 bases and 2 bases, there was a span of 13 bases. CDR3 amino acids: CASSEAKRTYNTEAFF. As DNA, the CDR3 is TGTGCCAGCAGTGAAGCTAAGCGGACTTATAACACTGAAGCTTTCTTT.

The sample holds a few counts of this clonotype. The chain couples TRBV15 to TRBJ1-1; 7 bases are shared with TRBD1. V gave up 3 bases and J gave up 8 bases; unmatched junction bases: 9. Per germline, CDR1 LNHNV and CDR2 YYDKDF (reference sequence). The CDR3 contains 14 residues. CDR3 nucleotides: TGTGCCACCAGCAGGGTTTTGACAGGGAAGGAAGCTTTCTTT. This codes for CATSRVLTGKEAFF.

This clonotype has a count of ten or more. The V gene is TRBV12-3 or TRBV12-4, the J gene TRBJ1-4; 9 bases agree with TRBD1. This CDR3 is 15 amino acids long. V lost 6 bases, J lost 8 bases, and 10 bases stayed unmatched. The CDR3 loop reads CASRIGGTGREKLFF. The CDR3 region has the DNA TGTGCCAGCAGAATCGGGGGGACAGGGAGGGAAAAACTGTTTTTT.

This clonotype turned up a few times. The rearrangement joins TRBV27 to TRBJ2-7, with D uncertain. The CDR3 extends over 14 amino acids. V was shortened by 3 bases and J by 4 bases, with 13 bases between the two germline ends. Per germline, CDR1 MNHEY and CDR2 SMNVEV (reference sequence). CDR3 sequence: CASSFSHGPYEQYF. Written as DNA, the CDR3 is TGTGCCAGCAGTTTCTCCCACGGACCTTACGAGCAGTACTTC.

This clonotype was detected ten times or more. The V call is TRBV6-4, the J call TRBJ2-3, with 10 nucleotides matching TRBD2. Germline V gene data show CDR1 as MRHNA and CDR2 as SNTAGT. The CDR3 is made up of 16 amino acids. The junction had 4 bases not matched to a gene; V was cut back by 0 bases and J by 4 bases. The CDR3 sequence: CASSDSEAGGADTQYF. CDR3 DNA sequence: TGTGCCAGCAGTGACTCTGAAGCGGGGGGGGCAGATACGCAGTATTTT.

This clonotype was seen many times. The chain recombines TRBV5-1 with TRBJ2-3; 9 bases align to TRBD2. The CDR3 is 18 residues long. The J segment lost 2 bases and the V segment lost 4 bases, leaving 14 bases of the junction unmatched. From germline, CDR1 is SGHRS and CDR2 YFSETQ. CDR3 in DNA: TGCGCCAGCAGCCGAGCACCCTCCGGCGGGAGGGTCACAGATACGCAGTATTTT. It translates to CASSRAPSGGRVTDTQYF. Full variable domain (outside the CDR3, taken from reference TRBV5-1 and TRBJ2-3): KAGVTQTPRYLIKTRGQQVTLSCSPISGHRSVSWYQQTPGQGLQFLFEYFSETQRNKGNFPGRFSGRQFSNSRSEMNVSTLELGDSALYLCASSRAPSGGRVTDTQYFGPGTRLTVL.

This clonotype was counted ten times or more. The chain couples TRBV15 to TRBJ1-1; 9 nucleotides align to TRBD1. The junction had 6 bases not matched to a gene; V was cut back by 2 bases and J by 5 bases. The germline V gene has CDR1 LNHNV and CDR2 YYDKDF (reference sequence). CDR3 length: 15 amino acids. The CDR3 bases are TGTGCCACCAGCAGACCCGGGACAGGGTGGACTGAAGCTTTCTTT. Translating gives CATSRPGTGWTEAFF.

In its sample, this clonotype was seen many times. For the CDR3, the DNA is TGTGCCAGCAGTCCCCCGGGCGGCGGGGGCTCTTATGGCTACACCTTC. Translating it yields CASSPPGGGGSYGYTF. This chain connects TRBV6-6 to TRBJ1-2; tentative D call: TRBD1 (6 bases). This CDR3 region has 16 residues. Trimming stripped 5 bases from V and 5 bases from J, with 21 bases between. Germline lookup yields CDR1 MNHNY and CDR2 SVGAGI (reference sequence).

The chain recombines TRBV5-1 with TRBJ2-7; 8 bases fit TRBD1. The CDR3 runs 15 residues. The germline V gene has CDR1 SGHRS and CDR2 YFSETQ. V lost 4 bases to trimming and J lost 4 bases; unmatched junction nucleotides: 10. The CDR3 spells CASSPRTGSVYEQYF. The CDR3 DNA is TGCGCCAGCAGCCCTAGGACAGGGTCGGTTTACGAGCAGTACTTC.

In this sample, this clonotype turned up a few times. The gene calls are TRBV3-1 and TRBJ2-7, with D possibly being TRBD1 (5 bases). Germline assignment: CDR1 LGHDT and CDR2 YNNKEL (reference sequence). This CDR3 region has 15 residues. V lost 4 bases, J lost 0 bases, and 13 bases lay in between. The CDR3 bases are TGTGCCAGCAGCCCGGACATTAAAATCTCCTACGAGCAGTACTTC. Protein product: CASSPDIKISYEQYF.

V is TRBV6-5 and J is TRBJ2-1, with 9 bases aligning to TRBD2. Germline lookup yields CDR1 MNHEY and CDR2 SVGAGI. V was pared by 6 bases and J by 4 bases, with 13 bases of the junction left unmatched. The CDR3 extends over 17 amino acids. In nucleotides, the CDR3 is TGTGCCAGCAGCCGAGGTGGCGGGGGGGCCAGGTACAATGAGCAGTTCTTC. It codes for CASSRGGGGARYNEQFF.

This clonotype was detected a few times. The chain is built from TRBV11-3 and TRBJ1-1; D gene uncertain. This CDR3 contains 15 residues. CDR1 is SGHNT and CDR2 is YENEEA in the germline V gene. Trimming took off 4 bases at V and 5 bases at J, with 17 bases between the two ends. The CDR3 DNA reads as TGTGCCAGCAGCTCCCCCTCCGATCACGGTACTGAAGCTTTCTTT. As protein: CASSSPSDHGTEAFF.

This clonotype has a count of ten or more. CDR3 coding DNA: TGTGCCAGCAGCTTAGGGGACGGGTACGAGCAGTACTTC. Its protein is CASSLGDGYEQYF. The chain combines TRBV11-2 with TRBJ2-7; D is possibly TRBD1 or TRBD2 (5 bases each). Trimming left V 1 base short and J 4 bases short, with 8 bases between. The CDR3 loop spans 13 amino acids. CDR1 and CDR2 from the germline V gene are SGHAT and FQNNGV. Combining the CDR3 with reference TRBV11-2 and TRBJ2-7 gives the whole variable domain EAGVAQSPRYKIIEKRQSVAFWCNPISGHATLYWYQQILGQGPKLLIQFQNNGVVDDSQLPKDRFSAERLKGVDSTLKIQPAKLEDSAVYLCASSLGDGYEQYFGPGTRLTVT.

This clonotype was seen repeatedly, ten times or more. V usage is TRBV6-5 and J usage is TRBJ2-6; D remains unclear. V gave up 2 bases and J gave up 0 bases, with 8 bases separating them. The CDR3 is 16 residues long. Per germline, CDR1 MNHEY and CDR2 SVGAGI. CDR3 residues: CASSYPVSSGANVLTF. The CDR3 DNA follows: TGTGCCAGCAGTTACCCTGTGTCCTCTGGGGCCAACGTCCTGACTTTC.